This is a list of T cell receptor beta chains from one sample in a study of identical twins. A single record per CDR3 protein comes from TCRdb applying MiXCR to the 5' RACE reads. The sample consists of about 240,000 distinct CDR3 sequences, about 12% of them appearing once. The data also belong to a second study, concerning yellow fever vaccine responses in identical twins.

Sequenced sample: memory (CD45RO+) T cells sorted from blood. The receptors were sampled from a woman under 30 in good health. CDR3s include the opening cysteine and the closing phenylalanine or tryptophan. D genes are given only for firm matches. Where a row states a size, it is once, few, many or the class of an expanded clone; other rows omit it.

J gene: TRBJ1-3; clone size: many; V gene: TRBV24-1; D gene: NA; CDR3 DNA: TGTGCCACCAGTGATCCGCTGGGGGGAAACACCATATATTTT; CDR3 protein: CATSDPLGGNTIYF
J gene: TRBJ1-3; clone size: many; V gene: TRBV29-1; D gene: NA; CDR3 DNA: TGCAGCGTCCTGCGAGGAGGAAACACCATATATTTT; CDR3 protein: CSVLRGGNTIYF
J gene: TRBJ2-7; clone size: NA; V gene: TRBV7-2; D gene: NA; CDR3 DNA: TGTGCCAGCAGCACCGAGGTCGCCTCCTACGAGCAGTACTTC; CDR3 protein: CASSTEVASYEQYF
J gene: TRBJ1-5; clone size: NA; V gene: TRBV28; D gene: NA; CDR3 DNA: TGTGCCAGCAGTTTAGGCAGGGACCTTAGCAATCAGCCCCAGCATTTT; CDR3 protein: CASSLGRDLSNQPQHF
J gene: TRBJ2-4; clone size: many; V gene: TRBV7-8; D gene: NA; CDR3 DNA: TGTGCCAGCAGCTTAGCGCGGGCAGGGGAGACGGAAAACATTCAGTACTTC; CDR3 protein: CASSLARAGETENIQYF
J gene: TRBJ2-1; clone size: few; V gene: TRBV11-2; D gene: NA; CDR3 DNA: TGTGCCAGCAGCTTAACATCCGGGATCAGGGAGCAGTTCTTC; CDR3 protein: CASSLTSGIREQFF
J gene: TRBJ2-7; clone size: NA; V gene: TRBV18; D gene: NA; CDR3 DNA: TGTGACAGCTCACCAAGTGGGGCAGAAAAGTACTTC; CDR3 protein: CDSSPSGAEKYF
J gene: TRBJ2-7; clone size: few; V gene: TRBV15; D gene: NA; CDR3 DNA: TGTGCCACCAGCAGGACGGGAGCCCTGGGGTACGAGCAGTACTTC; CDR3 protein: CATSRTGALGYEQYF
J gene: TRBJ2-7; clone size: many; V gene: TRBV6-5; D gene: TRBD1; CDR3 DNA: TGTGCCAGCAGTTACGGGGGACAGGGCCCCTACGAGCAGTACTTC; CDR3 protein: CASSYGGQGPYEQYF
J gene: TRBJ1-1; clone size: many; V gene: TRBV6-6; D gene: NA; CDR3 DNA: TGTGCCAGCAGCTCCCCGGGAGGCACTGAAGCTTTCTTT; CDR3 protein: CASSSPGGTEAFF
J gene: TRBJ2-3; clone size: few; V gene: TRBV6-1; D gene: NA; CDR3 DNA: TGTGCCAGCACTCTTCGGTTTTCTAGCACAGATACGCAGTATTTT; CDR3 protein: CASTLRFSSTDTQYF
J gene: TRBJ2-7; clone size: NA; V gene: TRBV27; D gene: NA; CDR3 DNA: TGTGCCACCGCTAGGGGTTCTGCGGGCACCTCCTACGAGCAGTACTTC; CDR3 protein: CATARGSAGTSYEQYF
J gene: TRBJ2-3; clone size: NA; V gene: TRBV6-2/TRBV6-3; D gene: NA; CDR3 DNA: TGTGCCAGCAGTTACCCCACAGGGTCAGATACGCAGTATTTT; CDR3 protein: CASSYPTGSDTQYF
J gene: TRBJ2-1; clone size: few; V gene: TRBV6-2/TRBV6-3; D gene: NA; CDR3 DNA: TGTGCCAGCAGTTTGGGGTTACCGAGCTCCTACAATGAGCAGTTCTTC; CDR3 protein: CASSLGLPSSYNEQFF
J gene: TRBJ2-7; clone size: NA; V gene: TRBV7-9; D gene: TRBD1; CDR3 DNA: TGTGCCAGCAGTCCCAGGGGGCGGGGTACCTACGAGCAGTACTTC; CDR3 protein: CASSPRGRGTYEQYF
J gene: TRBJ1-1; clone size: many; V gene: TRBV7-2; D gene: TRBD1; CDR3 DNA: TGTGCCAGCAGCTTAAGACAGGGAGGGGCCGGTAGTGAAGCTTTCTTT; CDR3 protein: CASSLRQGGAGSEAFF
J gene: TRBJ2-1; clone size: many; V gene: TRBV5-1; D gene: TRBD2; CDR3 DNA: TGCGCCAGCAGCTTGGGACTAGCGGGAGCTTACAATGAGCAGTTCTTC; CDR3 protein: CASSLGLAGAYNEQFF
J gene: TRBJ2-3; clone size: NA; V gene: TRBV24-1; D gene: TRBD2; CDR3 DNA: TGTGCCACCAGTGGCGGCCGACTAGCGGGAGGAAGGAGCACAGATACGCAGTATTTT; CDR3 protein: CATSGGRLAGGRSTDTQYF
J gene: TRBJ2-2; clone size: few; V gene: TRBV12-3/TRBV12-4; D gene: NA; CDR3 DNA: TGTGCCAGCGGCCAGACAGGAACCACCGGGGAGCTGTTTTTT; CDR3 protein: CASGQTGTTGELFF
J gene: TRBJ2-7; clone size: NA; V gene: TRBV9; D gene: NA; CDR3 DNA: TGTGCCAGCAACAGGGTCGGGCCCGGTCGCCCGGCGGACCCAGGGTGTAAGCAGTACTTC; CDR3 protein: CASNRVGPGRPADPGCKQYF
J gene: TRBJ2-3; clone size: few; V gene: TRBV7-7; D gene: TRBD2; CDR3 DNA: TGTGCTAGCAGCTCCGGGAGGGGCACAGATACGCAGTATTTT; CDR3 protein: CASSSGRGTDTQYF
J gene: TRBJ2-6; clone size: many; V gene: TRBV3-1; D gene: NA; CDR3 DNA: TGTGCCAGCAGCCCACGTCGGGGGGCCAACGTCCTGACTTTC; CDR3 protein: CASSPRRGANVLTF
J gene: TRBJ2-2; clone size: many; V gene: TRBV6-4; D gene: NA; CDR3 DNA: TGTGCCAGCAGTAACAGGGACACCGGGGAGCTGTTTTTT; CDR3 protein: CASSNRDTGELFF
J gene: TRBJ2-1; clone size: NA; V gene: TRBV7-2; D gene: TRBD2; CDR3 DNA: TGTGCCAGCAGCAGTGCGGGACTAGCGGGTACCTACAATGAGCAGTTCTTC; CDR3 protein: CASSSAGLAGTYNEQFF
J gene: TRBJ2-7; clone size: few; V gene: TRBV12-3/TRBV12-4; D gene: TRBD1; CDR3 DNA: TGTGCCACCCTCAGGACAGGGGGGAACGAGCAGTACTTC; CDR3 protein: CATLRTGGNEQYF
J gene: TRBJ2-3; clone size: few; V gene: TRBV5-8; D gene: NA; CDR3 DNA: TGTGCCAGCAGCTTGGGATTTGCGCGCGAGCGTAAAGATACGCAGTATTTT; CDR3 protein: CASSLGFARERKDTQYF
J gene: TRBJ1-2; clone size: many; V gene: TRBV29-1; D gene: NA; CDR3 DNA: TGCAGCGTTGAAGAGGGAGCCTACTATGGCTACACCTTC; CDR3 protein: CSVEEGAYYGYTF
J gene: TRBJ2-3; clone size: many; V gene: TRBV5-1; D gene: NA; CDR3 DNA: TGCGCCAGCAGCCCACTGAACACAGATACGCAGTATTTT; CDR3 protein: CASSPLNTDTQYF
J gene: TRBJ2-3; clone size: NA; V gene: TRBV7-8; D gene: TRBD2; CDR3 DNA: TGTGCCAGCAGCTTAATAGCGGGGGGGTCGGGTTCCACAGATACGCAGTATTTT; CDR3 protein: CASSLIAGGSGSTDTQYF
J gene: TRBJ2-3; clone size: NA; V gene: TRBV7-9; D gene: NA; CDR3 DNA: TGTGCCAGCAGCTTGAGGGAGTCCCCTCGAAGTACGCAGTATTTT; CDR3 protein: CASSLRESPRSTQYF
J gene: TRBJ2-1; clone size: many; V gene: TRBV20-1; D gene: NA; CDR3 DNA: TGCAGTGCTAGAGCGAAGGGATCCGAAAAGCCCTCCTACAATGAGCAGTTCTTC; CDR3 protein: CSARAKGSEKPSYNEQFF
J gene: TRBJ2-1; clone size: few; V gene: TRBV15; D gene: TRBD2; CDR3 DNA: TGTGCCACCAGCAGAGCCTTGGCGGGGGGCGGTGAGCAGTTCTTC; CDR3 protein: CATSRALAGGGEQFF
J gene: TRBJ2-7; clone size: NA; V gene: TRBV7-3; D gene: NA; CDR3 DNA: TGTGCCAGCAGCTTATCGGGCCCCAACGCCGAGCAGTACTTC; CDR3 protein: CASSLSGPNAEQYF
J gene: TRBJ2-1; clone size: few; V gene: TRBV11-2; D gene: TRBD2; CDR3 DNA: TGTGCCAGCAGCTTAGCTGGGAGGGCCTATGAGCAGTTCTTC; CDR3 protein: CASSLAGRAYEQFF
J gene: TRBJ2-7; clone size: few; V gene: TRBV6-1; D gene: NA; CDR3 DNA: TGTGCCAGCGGCCAAACCCGGGTTTCGGGGGAGCAGTACTTC; CDR3 protein: CASGQTRVSGEQYF